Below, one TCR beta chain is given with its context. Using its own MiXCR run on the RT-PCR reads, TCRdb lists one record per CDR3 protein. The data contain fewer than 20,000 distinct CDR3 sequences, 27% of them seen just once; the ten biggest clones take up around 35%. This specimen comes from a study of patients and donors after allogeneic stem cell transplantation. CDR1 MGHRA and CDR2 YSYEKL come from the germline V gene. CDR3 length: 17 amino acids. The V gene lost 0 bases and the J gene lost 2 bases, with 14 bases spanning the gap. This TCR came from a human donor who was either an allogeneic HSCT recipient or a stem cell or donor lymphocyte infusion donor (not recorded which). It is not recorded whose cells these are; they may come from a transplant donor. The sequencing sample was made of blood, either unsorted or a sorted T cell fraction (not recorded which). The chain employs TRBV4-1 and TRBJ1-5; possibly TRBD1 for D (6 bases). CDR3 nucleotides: TGCGCCAGCAGCCAAGAAGGGACAAGGGAGGGCAATCAGCCCCAGCATTTT. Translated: CASSQEGTREGNQPQHF.